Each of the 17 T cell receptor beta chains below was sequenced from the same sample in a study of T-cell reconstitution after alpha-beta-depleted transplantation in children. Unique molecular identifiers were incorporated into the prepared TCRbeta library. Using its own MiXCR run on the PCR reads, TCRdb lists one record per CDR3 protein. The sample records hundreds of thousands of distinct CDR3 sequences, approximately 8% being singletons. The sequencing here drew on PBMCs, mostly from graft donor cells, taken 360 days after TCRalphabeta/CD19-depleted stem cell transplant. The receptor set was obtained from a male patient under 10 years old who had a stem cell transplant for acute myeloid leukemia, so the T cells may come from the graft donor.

The CDR3 sequence is CSARRRGETSGFTDTQYF. The CDR3 nucleotides read TGCAGTGCTAGACGTCGGGGCGAAACTAGCGGATTCACAGATACGCAGTATTTT. The V gene is TRBV20-1, the J gene TRBJ2-3; TRBD2 matches at 8 bases. Germline V gives CDR1 DFQATT, CDR2 SNEGSKA (reference sequence). CDR3 size: 18 residues. Germline trimming cut 2 bases from V and 2 bases from J; bases unmatched to any gene: 15.

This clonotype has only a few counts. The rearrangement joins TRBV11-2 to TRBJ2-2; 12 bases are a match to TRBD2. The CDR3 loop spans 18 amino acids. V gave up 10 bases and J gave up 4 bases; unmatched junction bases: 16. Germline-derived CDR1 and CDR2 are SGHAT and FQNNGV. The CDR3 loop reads CAIADRGLAGFPTGELFF. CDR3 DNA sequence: TGTGCCATCGCAGACCGCGGACTAGCGGGGTTTCCCACCGGGGAGCTGTTTTTT.

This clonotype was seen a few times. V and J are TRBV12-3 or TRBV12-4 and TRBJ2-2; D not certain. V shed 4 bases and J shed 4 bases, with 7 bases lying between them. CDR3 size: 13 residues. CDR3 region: CASSWKGTGELFF. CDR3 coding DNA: TGTGCCAGCAGTTGGAAGGGCACCGGGGAGCTGTTTTTT.

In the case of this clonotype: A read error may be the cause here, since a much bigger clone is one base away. The CDR3 loop is CASSPTGSLREHYF. The CDR3 nucleotides read TGTGCCAGCAGCCCGACTGGGAGCCTACGAGAGCACTACTTC. This sequence joins TRBV7-2 and TRBJ2-7; the D gene is possibly TRBD2 (5 bases). This CDR3 region has 14 residues. Germline CDR1 and CDR2: SGHTA and FQGNSA.

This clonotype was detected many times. The CDR3 here is CASSFSRRPNYGYTF. For the CDR3, the DNA is TGTGCCAGCAGTTTCAGCCGGCGACCTAACTATGGCTACACCTTC. V and J are TRBV12-3 or TRBV12-4 and TRBJ1-2; D is ambiguous. The V and J ends lost 3 bases and 0 bases respectively, with 11 bases between them. The CDR3 is 15 residues long.

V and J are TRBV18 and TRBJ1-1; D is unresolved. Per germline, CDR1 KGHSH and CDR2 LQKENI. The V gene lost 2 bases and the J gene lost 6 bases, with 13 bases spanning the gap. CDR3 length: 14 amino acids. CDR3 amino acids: CASSPGPDPPEAFF. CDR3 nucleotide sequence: TGTGCCAGCTCACCAGGGCCCGACCCCCCTGAAGCTTTCTTT. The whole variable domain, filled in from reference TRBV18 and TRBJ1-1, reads NAGVMQNPRHLVRRRGQEARLRCSPMKGHSHVYWYRQLPEEGLKFMVYLQKENIIDESGMPKERFSAEFPKEGPSILRIQQVVRGDSAAYFCASSPGPDPPEAFFGQGTRLTVV.

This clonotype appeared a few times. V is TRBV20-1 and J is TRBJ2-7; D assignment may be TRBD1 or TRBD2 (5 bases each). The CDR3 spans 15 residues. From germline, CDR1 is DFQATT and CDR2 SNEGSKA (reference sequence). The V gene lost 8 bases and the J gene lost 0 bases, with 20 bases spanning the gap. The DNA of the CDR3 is TGCAGTCCTATGCCCCCATGGGGGAGCTCCTACGAGCAGTACTTC. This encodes CSPMPPWGSSYEQYF.

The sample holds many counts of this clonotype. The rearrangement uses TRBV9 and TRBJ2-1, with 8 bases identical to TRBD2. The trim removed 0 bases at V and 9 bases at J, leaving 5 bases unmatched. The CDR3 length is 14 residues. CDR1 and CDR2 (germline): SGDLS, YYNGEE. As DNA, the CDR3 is TGTGCCAGCAGCGTAGAATGGCTAGCGGGTGAGCAGTTCTTC. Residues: CASSVEWLAGEQFF.

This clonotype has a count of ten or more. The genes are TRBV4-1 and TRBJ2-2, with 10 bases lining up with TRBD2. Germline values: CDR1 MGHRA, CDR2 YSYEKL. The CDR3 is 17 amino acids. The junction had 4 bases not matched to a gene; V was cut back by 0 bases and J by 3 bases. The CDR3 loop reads CASSQEGAGGDTGELFF. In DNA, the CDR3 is TGCGCCAGCAGCCAAGAGGGAGCGGGAGGGGACACCGGGGAGCTGTTTTTT.

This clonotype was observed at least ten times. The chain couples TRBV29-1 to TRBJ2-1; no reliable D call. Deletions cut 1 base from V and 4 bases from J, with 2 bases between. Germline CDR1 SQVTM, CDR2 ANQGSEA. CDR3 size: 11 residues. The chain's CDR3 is CSVEGYNEQFF. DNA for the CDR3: TGCAGCGTTGAAGGGTACAATGAGCAGTTCTTC.

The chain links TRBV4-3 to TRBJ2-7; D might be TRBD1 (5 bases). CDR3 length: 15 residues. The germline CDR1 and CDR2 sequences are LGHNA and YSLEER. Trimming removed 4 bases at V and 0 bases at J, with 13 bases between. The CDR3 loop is CASSPRQSSSYEQYF. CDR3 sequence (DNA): TGCGCCAGCAGCCCACGACAGTCGAGCTCCTACGAGCAGTACTTC.

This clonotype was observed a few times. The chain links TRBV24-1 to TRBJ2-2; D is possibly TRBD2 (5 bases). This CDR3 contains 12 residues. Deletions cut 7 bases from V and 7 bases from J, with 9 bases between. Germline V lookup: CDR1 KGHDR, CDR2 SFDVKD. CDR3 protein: CATSERVGELFF. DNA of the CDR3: TGTGCCACCAGCGAGAGGGTCGGGGAGCTGTTTTTT.

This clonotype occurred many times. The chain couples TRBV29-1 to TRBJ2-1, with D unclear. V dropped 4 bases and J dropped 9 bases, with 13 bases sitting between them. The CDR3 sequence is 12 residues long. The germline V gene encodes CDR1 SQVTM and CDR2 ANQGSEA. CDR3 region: CSVGPRFFEQFF. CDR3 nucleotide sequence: TGCAGCGTTGGCCCCCGGTTTTTTGAGCAGTTCTTC.

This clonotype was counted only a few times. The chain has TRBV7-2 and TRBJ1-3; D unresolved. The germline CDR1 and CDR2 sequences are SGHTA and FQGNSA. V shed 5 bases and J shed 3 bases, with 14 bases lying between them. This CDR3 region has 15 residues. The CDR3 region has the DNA TGTGCCAGCAGCCCCCTCGGCCGGGTTGGAAACACCATATATTTT. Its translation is CASSPLGRVGNTIYF.

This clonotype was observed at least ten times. In DNA form, the CDR3 reads TGCAGTGCTAGGTCCCAGTCGAATGAAAAACTGTTTTTT. Translation: CSARSQSNEKLFF. The chain is built from TRBV20-1 and TRBJ1-4; D is ambiguous. V dropped 3 bases and J dropped 5 bases, with 10 bases sitting between them. CDR3 length: 13 residues. CDR1 and CDR2 (germline): DFQATT, SNEGSKA (reference sequence).

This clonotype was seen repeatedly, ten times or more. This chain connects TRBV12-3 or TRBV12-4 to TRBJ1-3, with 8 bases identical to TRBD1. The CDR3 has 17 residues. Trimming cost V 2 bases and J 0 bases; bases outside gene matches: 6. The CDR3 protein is CASSLRTGGISGNTIYF. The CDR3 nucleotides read TGTGCCAGCAGTTTACGAACAGGGGGAATCTCTGGAAACACCATATATTTT.

The CDR3 DNA is TGTGCCATCAGTGCGGGATTCAGCACAGATACGCAGTATTTT. Translating it yields CAISAGFSTDTQYF. The rearrangement joins TRBV10-3 to TRBJ2-3; possibly TRBD2 for D (5 bases). The V gene's germline CDR1 is ENHRY and CDR2 SYGVKD. Trimming left V 4 bases short and J 0 bases short, with 8 bases between. This CDR3 is built from 14 residues.